This TCR beta chain was sequenced for a study of blood T cell repertoires in COVID-19. Study summary: The origin of the acute and convalescent COVID-19 samples was the United States, Italy and Spain.

Sequenced by immunoSEQ multiplex PCR; TCRdb stores in-frame clones only, minus some. The data hold approximately 200,000 clones, with approximately 90% observed a single time. This study enrolled people aged 18 to 89 from about two dozen US geographic areas. Clinical history as reported by participants underpinned cohort assignment. Sequencing was carried out using PBMCs or T cells enriched from blood (not recorded which). The TCR sequence derives from a man between 25 and 39 years old who had recovered from COVID-19.

Here the CDR3 DNA reads TGTGCCAGCAGCCGCAGGGGTTTTGGCTATAATTCACCCCTCCACTTT. Translating it yields CASSRRGFGYNSPLHF. V gene TRBV3-1 (or the pseudogene TRBV3-2) combines with J gene TRBJ1-6; a weak D match, TRBD1 (6 bases). The CDR3 sequence is 16 residues long. Germline V lookup: CDR1 LGHDT, CDR2 YNNKEL (reference sequence). Trimming removed 4 bases from V and 3 bases from J, with 13 bases in between.